The present entry profiles one T cell receptor (beta chain) with its context. This specimen comes from a study of blood T cell repertoires in COVID-19. About the research overall: Spain, Italy and the United States supplied samples that represented acute and convalescent COVID-19. Sources were T cells, B-cell-depleted T cells, or PBMCs; the material itself was cDNA or gDNA.

Under the authors' procedure: Researchers report that nucleated cell counts were estimated from reference gene primer amplification. This table comes from immunoSEQ multiplex PCR, and its TCRdb copy is limited to in-frame clones, with some not included. The V and J calls and the clone size are those of that table, but D and trimming were determined from the DNA. This table holds about 210,000 clones, about 90% found once. V lost 10 bases and J lost 2, with 22 bases in between. Germline V gene lookup returns CDR1 MNHEY and CDR2 SMNVEV (reference sequence). This CDR3 region has 16 residues. The gene calls are TRBV27 and TRBJ2-3; D possibly corresponds to TRBD2 (6 bases). Sample: peripheral blood. The sequence was obtained from a man under 40 with acute or convalescent COVID-19. CDR3: CATGSEGTFYTDTQYF. The CDR3 DNA reads TGTGCCACCGGATCCGAGGGGACTTTCTACACAGATACGCAGTATTTT.